Detailed here is one T cell receptor beta chain. This record belongs to a study of cytomegalovirus exposure and HLA in healthy donors. The CDR3 has 14 amino acids. The V segment lost 7 bases and the J segment 0 bases; nucleotides outside the gene matches: 4. The V gene's germline CDR1 is SGDLS and CDR2 YYNGEE. With 60 Vbeta and 13 Jbeta primers, the PCR was carried out. Assay used: immunoSEQ multiplex PCR; TCRdb lists only in-frame clones, some missing. The table has roughly 80,000 clones, roughly two thirds seen once; the top ten hold 6.5% to 7.5%. Specimen: PBMCs. The sequence derives from a woman in her 50s in good health and CMV-seropositive. This chain links TRBV9 with TRBJ1-1, with 9 bases lining up with TRBD1. CDR3 sequence: CASGTGGLNTEAFF. In DNA form, the CDR3 reads TGTGCCAGCGGCACAGGGGGCCTGAACACTGAAGCTTTCTTT.